These T cell receptor beta chains were read from a single sample in a study of a mutant IDH1 vaccine in newly diagnosed glioma. The antigens these receptors bind are not known. Using immunoSEQ multiplex PCR, the repertoire was profiled, and TCRdb retains in-frame clones only, with some absent. Of some 60,000 clones in the sample, 84% were seen once. Sequencing used PBMCs, obtained from a glioma patient whose treatment included an IDH1 peptide vaccine. Every receptor here comes from a man under 40 with glioma. The CDR3 runs from the conserved cysteine through the conserved F or W. The D gene is left open where the match is weak. A row's size may be missing; if present it is once, few, many or a size class.

size	J	V	D	DNA	CDR3
few	TRBJ1-5	TRBV9	.	TGTGCCAGCAGCGGCTTGGACGGGAATCAGCCCCAGCATTTT	CASSGLDGNQPQHF
.	TRBJ1-1	TRBV7-3	.	TGTGCCAGCAGCCCGACGGGCGGAGACACTGAAGCTTTCTTT	CASSPTGGDTEAFF
few	TRBJ1-1	TRBV5-1	.	TGCGCCAGCAGCTTAATGAGTGTGCAGGCCGAAGCTTTCTTT	CASSLMSVQAEAFF
.	TRBJ2-1	TRBV7-6	TRBD2	TGTGCCAGCAGCTCGGGACTAGCGGGGGTTAATGAGCAGTTCTTC	CASSSGLAGVNEQFF
.	TRBJ2-3	TRBV11-1	.	TGTGCCAGCAGCGACGATGTGACAGCTATCACAGATACGCAGTATTTT	CASSDDVTAITDTQYF
few	TRBJ1-1	TRBV6-1	.	TGTGCCAGCAGTGAAATGGGCTACACTGAAGCTTTCTTT	CASSEMGYTEAFF
.	TRBJ1-2	TRBV28	TRBD1	TGTGCCCTAAAGACAGGGTATAATGGCTACACCTTC	CALKTGYNGYTF
.	TRBJ2-7	TRBV28	.	TGTGCCAGCAGTTTATCTGGGGACGAGCAGTACTTC	CASSLSGDEQYF
.	TRBJ2-7	TRBV28	.	TGTGCCAGCAGTGTCGGTTCGGGACAGCAGTACTTC	CASSVGSGQQYF
.	TRBJ1-1	TRBV9	.	TGTGCCAGCAGCGAGCTGAACACTGAAGCTTTCTTT	CASSELNTEAFF
.	TRBJ1-4	TRBV7-2	.	TGTGCCAGCAGCTCCCCCGTGAGAGAGGGGGCTAATGAAAAACTGTTTTTT	CASSSPVREGANEKLFF
once	TRBJ2-1	TRBV7-3	.	TGTGCCAGCAGCTTGACGACGATAGGGGGTTTGGATGAGCAGTTCTTC	CASSLTTIGGLDEQFF
.	TRBJ2-1	TRBV5-4	.	TGTGCCAGCACCCCGGCAGGGGCTGGTGAGCAGTTCTTC	CASTPAGAGEQFF
.	TRBJ1-5	TRBV4-3	TRBD1	TGCGCCAGCAGCCCGGGACAGAGTCGTCAGCCCCAGCATTTT	CASSPGQSRQPQHF
.	TRBJ1-6	TRBV30	TRBD1	TGTGCCTGGAGTGCACAGGGGGGGAATTCACCCCTCCACTTT	CAWSAQGGNSPLHF
few	TRBJ1-3	TRBV18	.	TGTGCCAGCTCACCAACCGGACAGAGCTCTGGAAACACCATATATTTT	CASSPTGQSSGNTIYF
few	TRBJ1-5	TRBV4-1	.	TGCGCCAGCAGCCAAGGGGGCAATCAGCCCCAGCATTTT	CASSQGGNQPQHF
.	TRBJ2-1	TRBV27	TRBD2	TGTGCCAGCAGTTTATCGTACCGCTTAGCGGGACATAGCAATGAGCAGTTCTTC	CASSLSYRLAGHSNEQFF
.	TRBJ2-1	TRBV9	TRBD2	TGTGCCAGCAGCGGCACTAGCGGCCTCTCCTACAATGAGCAGTTCTTC	CASSGTSGLSYNEQFF
.	TRBJ2-1	TRBV11-1	TRBD1	TGTGCCAGCAGCGATTCTTCGACAGGGAGCCCCTACTACAATGAGCAGTTCTTC	CASSDSSTGSPYYNEQFF
.	TRBJ2-3	TRBV4-2	TRBD2	TGTGCCAGCAGCCGTGCGTGGAGCGAGCCATTAGCGGGAGGGCCGGAAGATACGCAGTATTTT	CASSRAWSEPLAGGPEDTQYF
.	TRBJ2-2	TRBV2	.	TGTGCCAGCAGGGGGTGGGCCGGGGAGCTGTTTTTT	CASRGWAGELFF
.	TRBJ2-7	TRBV19	.	TGTGCCAGTAGTATTGCGGGGAGATCCTTCGAGCAGTACTTC	CASSIAGRSFEQYF
once	TRBJ1-1	TRBV6-1	TRBD1	TGTGCCAGCAGCTCACAGGGGGCGCAGGGGACTGAAGCTTTCTTT	CASSSQGAQGTEAFF
.	TRBJ1-1	TRBV5-1	TRBD1	TGCGCCAGCAGCTTGAGACAGGGGGCGAACACTGAAGCTTTCTTT	CASSLRQGANTEAFF
.	TRBJ1-2	TRBV28	.	TGTGCCAGCAGTCAAGCGACCCATAACTATGGCTACACCTTC	CASSQATHNYGYTF
once	TRBJ1-2	TRBV7-9	.	TGTGCCAGCAGCTTAGCGGGTGGTTCCTATGGCTACACCTTC	CASSLAGGSYGYTF
few	TRBJ2-7	TRBV25-1	TRBD1	TGTGCCAGCAGTGATGGAAACAGGGGGACCTACGAGCAGTACTTC	CASSDGNRGTYEQYF
.	TRBJ1-2	TRBV28	TRBD1	TGTGCCAGCAGCCGACAGGGGGCTGAAGTCACCTTC	CASSRQGAEVTF
.	TRBJ2-3	TRBV9	.	TGTGCCAGCAGCCGACGCGACAGTAGCACAGATACGCAGTATTTT	CASSRRDSSTDTQYF
.	TRBJ1-1	TRBV28	.	TGTGCCAGCATCCTCAGGGAGAGCACTGAAGCTTTCTTT	CASILRESTEAFF
.	TRBJ2-7	TRBV5-8	TRBD2	TGTGCCAGCAGCTTGACGGGAGGCTACGAGCAGTACTTC	CASSLTGGYEQYF
.	TRBJ2-4	TRBV5-5	.	TGTGCCAGCAGCATTCGACAGAAGGGGAACATTCAGTACTTC	CASSIRQKGNIQYF
.	TRBJ1-2	TRBV2	.	TGTGCCAGCAGTGAAGTGTCAGGGGATGGATCGAACTATGGCTACACCTTC	CASSEVSGDGSNYGYTF
.	TRBJ2-7	TRBV7-6	TRBD1	TGTGCCAGCAGCTTAGATGAATCCCGCCCCCGGGACAGCTACGAGCAGTACTTC	CASSLDESRPRDSYEQYF
.	TRBJ1-2	TRBV27	.	TGTGCCAGCAGTTCTCTCAGGGGTCGCTATGGCTACACCTTC	CASSSLRGRYGYTF
.	TRBJ1-4	TRBV7-9	.	TGTGCCAGCAGCCCTTCGGTGGCTGGGGGTGAAAAACTGTTTTTT	CASSPSVAGGEKLFF
.	TRBJ2-5	TRBV6-1	.	TGTGCCAGCAGTGAATGGGGGGTCGAGACCCAGTACTTC	CASSEWGVETQYF
.	TRBJ1-1	TRBV4-1	.	TGCGCCAGCAGCCCCCGGTTGAACACTGAAGCTTTCTTT	CASSPRLNTEAFF
.	TRBJ2-5	TRBV6-1	.	TGTGCCAGCATGTGGGGCGTGGGGGAGACCCAGTACTTC	CASMWGVGETQYF
.	TRBJ1-3	TRBV28	.	TGTGCCAGCAGTTTAGGGATAACTCGGACGGGAAACACCATATATTTT	CASSLGITRTGNTIYF
.	TRBJ2-1	TRBV6-1	TRBD2	TGTGCCAGCAGTGAAGCGGTTGCGGGAGGGTCCTATGAGCAGTTCTTC	CASSEAVAGGSYEQFF